This T cell receptor (beta chain) was sequenced in a study of molecular identifiers for immune sequencing clone quantification. Of note for this clonotype: Its antigen is unidentified.

Each library that profiled naive CD8 cells came from 20,000 to 1,000,000 sorted cells with 10%, 30% or 50% RNA. In the sort, naive CD8 T cells were defined as CD8+CD4-CCR7+CD45RA+. The CDR3 is made up of 13 amino acids. Between the trimmed V and J ends, which lost 2 bases and 5 bases, there was a span of 6 bases. Study-wide findings and caveats: Beyond 20 RNA copies, clones held over 97% of effector molecules, compared with under 1% in naive cells.

TCRdb called the PCR reads again in MiXCR, with one record for every CDR3 protein. The sample has approximately 320,000 distinct CDR3 sequences, roughly a quarter seen once; the top ten hold roughly 0.7%. This clonotype was obtained from a human donor in good health. Some libraries in this study had Jurkat cell RNA spiked in. The sequencing input was naive CD8+ T cells from blood, with Jurkat cell RNA spiked in. Specified subset: FACS-sorted CD8+CD4-CCR7+CD45RA+ naive T cells. This chain links TRBV12-3 or TRBV12-4 with TRBJ2-2; D gene uncertain. CDR3 in amino acids: CASSLYRTGELFF. The CDR3 bases are TGTGCCAGCAGTTTATATCGGACCGGGGAGCTGTTTTTT.